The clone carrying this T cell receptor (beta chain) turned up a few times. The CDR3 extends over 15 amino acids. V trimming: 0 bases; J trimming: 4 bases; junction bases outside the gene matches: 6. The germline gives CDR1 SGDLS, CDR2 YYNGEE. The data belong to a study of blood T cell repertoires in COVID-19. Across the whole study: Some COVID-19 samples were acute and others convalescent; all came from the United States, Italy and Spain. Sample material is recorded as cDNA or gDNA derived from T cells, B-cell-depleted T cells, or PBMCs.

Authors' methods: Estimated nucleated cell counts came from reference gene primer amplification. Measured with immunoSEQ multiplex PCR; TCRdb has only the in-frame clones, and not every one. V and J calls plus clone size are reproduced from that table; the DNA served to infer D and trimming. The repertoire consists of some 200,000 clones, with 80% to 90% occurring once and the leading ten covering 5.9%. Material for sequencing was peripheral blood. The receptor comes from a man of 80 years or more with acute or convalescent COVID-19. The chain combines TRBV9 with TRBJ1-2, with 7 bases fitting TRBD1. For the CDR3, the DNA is TGTGCCAGCAGCGTAGGACAGGGTGGCGGCTATGGCTACACCTTC. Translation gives CASSVGQGGGYGYTF.